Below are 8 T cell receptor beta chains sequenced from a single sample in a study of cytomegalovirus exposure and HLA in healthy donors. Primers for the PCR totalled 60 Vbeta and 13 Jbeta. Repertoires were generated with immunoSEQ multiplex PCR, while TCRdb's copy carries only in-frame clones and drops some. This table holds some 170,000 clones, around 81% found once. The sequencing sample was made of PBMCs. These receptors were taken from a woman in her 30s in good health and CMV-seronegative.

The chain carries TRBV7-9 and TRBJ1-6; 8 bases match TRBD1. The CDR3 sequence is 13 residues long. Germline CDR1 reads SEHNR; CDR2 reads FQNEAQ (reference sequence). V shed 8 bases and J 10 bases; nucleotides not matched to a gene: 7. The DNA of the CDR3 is TGTGCCAGCGGGGCACAGGGGGAGTCACCCCTCCACTTT. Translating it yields CASGAQGESPLHF.

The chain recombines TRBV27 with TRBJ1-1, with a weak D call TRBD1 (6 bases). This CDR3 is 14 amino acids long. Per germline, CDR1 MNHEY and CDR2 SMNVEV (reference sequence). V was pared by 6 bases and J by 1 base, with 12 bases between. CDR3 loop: CASRYRERNTEAFF. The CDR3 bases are TGTGCCAGCAGGTACAGGGAGAGGAACACTGAAGCTTTCTTT.

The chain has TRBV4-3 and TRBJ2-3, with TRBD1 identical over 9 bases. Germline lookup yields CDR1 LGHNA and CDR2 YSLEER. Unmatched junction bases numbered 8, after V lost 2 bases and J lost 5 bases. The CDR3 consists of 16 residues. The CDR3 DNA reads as TGCGCCAGCAGCCAACCACTTACAGGGGGCAAAGATACGCAGTATTTT. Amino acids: CASSQPLTGGKDTQYF.

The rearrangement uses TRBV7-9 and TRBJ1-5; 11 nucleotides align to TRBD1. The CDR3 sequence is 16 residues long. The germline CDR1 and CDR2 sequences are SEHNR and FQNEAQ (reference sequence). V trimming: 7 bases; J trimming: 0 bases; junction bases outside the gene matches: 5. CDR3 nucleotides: TGTGCCAGCACCGCGGGGACAGGGGGTAGCAATCAGCCCCAGCATTTT. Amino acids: CASTAGTGGSNQPQHF.

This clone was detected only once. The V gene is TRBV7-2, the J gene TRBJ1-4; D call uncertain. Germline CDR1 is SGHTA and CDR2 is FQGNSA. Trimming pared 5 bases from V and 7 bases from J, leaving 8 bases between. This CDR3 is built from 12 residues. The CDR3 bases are TGTGCCAGCAGCCTCGTCCCTGAAAAACTGTTTTTT. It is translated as CASSLVPEKLFF.

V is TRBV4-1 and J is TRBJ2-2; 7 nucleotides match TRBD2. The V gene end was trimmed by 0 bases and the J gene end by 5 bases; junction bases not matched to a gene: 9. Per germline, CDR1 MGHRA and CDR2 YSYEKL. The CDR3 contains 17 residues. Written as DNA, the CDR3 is TGCGCCAGCAGCCAAGATCTCGGCGGGAGAAAGACCGGGGAGCTGTTTTTT. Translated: CASSQDLGGRKTGELFF.

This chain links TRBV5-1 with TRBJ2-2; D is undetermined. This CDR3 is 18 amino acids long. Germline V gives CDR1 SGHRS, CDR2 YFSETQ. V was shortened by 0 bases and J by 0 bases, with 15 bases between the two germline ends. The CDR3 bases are TGCGCCAGCAGCTTGGGAGAAGCGAGCATCGCGAACACCGGGGAGCTGTTTTTT. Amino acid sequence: CASSLGEASIANTGELFF.

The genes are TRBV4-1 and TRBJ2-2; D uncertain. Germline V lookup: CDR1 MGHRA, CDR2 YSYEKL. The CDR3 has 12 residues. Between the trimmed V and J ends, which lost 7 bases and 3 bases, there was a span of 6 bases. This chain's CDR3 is CASTSDTGELFF. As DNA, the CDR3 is TGCGCCAGCACCAGCGACACCGGGGAGCTGTTTTTT.